The clone carrying this TCR beta chain showed up just a few times. Germline values: CDR1 SGDLS, CDR2 YYNGEE. With V trimmed by 0 bases and J by 5 bases, 12 bases remained unmatched. CDR3 size: 17 residues. The sample originates from a study of T cell responses to AZD1222 COVID-19 vaccine. Clones were read by immunoSEQ multiplex PCR, and TCRdb kept only the in-frame ones, dropping some. The sample consists of some 150,000 clones, around 87% of them appearing once. This clonotype was obtained from an adult who received the AZD1222 COVID-19 vaccine. The chain uses TRBV9 and TRBJ2-5, with 8 positions matching TRBD2. This specimen was peripheral blood, taken 28 days after the second AZD1222 dose. The CDR3 DNA follows: TGTGCCAGCAGCGTAGGGGGAATAGCGGGGCCTAGGGAGACCCAGTACTTC. Translating it yields CASSVGGIAGPRETQYF.